This TCR beta chain is drawn from a study of T cells in localized non-small cell lung cancer. Study-level findings and limits: Owing to sequencing of a solitary tumor region, heterogeneity cannot be discounted. Among the top 100 tumor clones, a median about 59 appeared in adjacent lung. Highest T cell clonality was seen in uninvolved adjacent lung, surpassing that measured in tumor. In the blood, greater T cell density corresponded to longer overall survival.

Assay used: immunoSEQ multiplex PCR; TCRdb lists only in-frame clones, some missing. Of 75,000 to 90,000 clones listed, roughly 86% were seen once; the top ten hold around 2.8%. The table lists this clone with a few counts. Its specificity is unknown. This material consisted of peripheral blood, taken before any cancer treatment. This clonotype was obtained from a man aged 35 to 69 with stage I lung adenocarcinoma.

The CDR3 reads CASRERGSTDTQYF. CDR3 DNA sequence: TGCGCTTCCCGGGAGCGGGGAAGCACAGATACGCAGTATTTT. The genes are TRBV4-1 and TRBJ2-3; 7 nucleotides align to TRBD2. CDR3 length: 14 amino acids. CDR1 and CDR2 from the germline V gene are MGHRA and YSYEKL.